The 5 T cell receptor beta chains below were found in one sample sequenced in a study of blood T cell repertoires in COVID-19. Here immunoSEQ multiplex PCR was the method, and the copy in TCRdb shows in-frame clones only, minus some. This sample carries 100,000 or so clones, around 88% of them seen once, and the ten largest clones take over 0.45%. Source material: peripheral blood. These receptors were collected from a man aged 55 to 69 with acute or convalescent COVID-19.

J is TRBJ1-2 and V is TRBV14; D gene unclear. Trimming shortened V by 0 bases and J by 4 bases, and 6 bases separated the two germline ends. The length of the CDR3 is 13 residues. Germline CDR1 SGHDN, CDR2 FVKESK. The CDR3: CASSQDISYGYTF. The CDR3 coding sequence is TGTGCCAGCAGCCAAGATATCTCCTATGGCTACACCTTC.

The chain is built from TRBV19 and TRBJ1-1; 9 bases match TRBD1. The CDR3 consists of 13 residues. The V and J ends lost 9 bases and 10 bases, in that order; junction bases with no gene match: 12. Germline V gene sequence: CDR1 LNHDA, CDR2 SQIVND (reference sequence). CDR3 coding DNA: TGTGCCAGCCGGGTGGGACAGGGTGGAGTAGCTTTCTTT. It is translated as CASRVGQGGVAFF.

V gene TRBV5-1 combines with J gene TRBJ2-2, with 7 bases identical to TRBD1. V lost 4 bases and J lost 3; bases outside the gene matches: 6. CDR1 SGHRS and CDR2 YFSETQ come from the germline V gene. This CDR3 contains 15 residues. The CDR3 is CASSPRQGDTGELFF. CDR3 in DNA: TGCGCCAGCAGCCCCAGACAGGGAGACACCGGGGAGCTGTTTTTT.

J is TRBJ2-7 and V is TRBV27, with 9 bases matching TRBD1. Germline V gene data show CDR1 as MNHEY and CDR2 as SMNVEV (reference sequence). The ends lost 8 bases at V and 6 bases at J; junction bases unmatched: 8. The CDR3 runs to 13 residues. CDR3 sequence: CASRHRGQGEQYF. The CDR3 coding sequence is TGTGCCAGCCGACACAGGGGGCAGGGCGAGCAGTACTTC.

V gene TRBV19 combines with J gene TRBJ2-7, with a possible D match to TRBD1 (6 bases). V lost 3 bases, J lost 5 bases, and 11 bases lay in between. The germline gives CDR1 LNHDA, CDR2 SQIVND (reference sequence). This CDR3 region has 13 residues. The CDR3 here is CASSIRGGNEQYF. CDR3 in DNA: TGTGCCAGTAGTATCAGGGGCGGCAACGAGCAGTACTTC.